The text below deals with one TCR beta chain. No antigen is known for it. Per-base qualities were not stored, and no clone one base away is much larger. V has 4 bases trimmed and J has 5 bases trimmed; junction bases matching no gene number 8. The CDR1 and CDR2 encoded by the germline V gene are SGHDN and FVKESK. The CDR3 sequence holds 17 residues, the cysteine and phenylalanine included. The entry retains the CDR3 DNA only, 51 bases that are in frame from base 1. One collaborating source in Seattle enrolled patients while the patients were actively infected and followed the patients over time throughout the course of disease. Whole blood was collected in K2EDTA tubes by collaborating institutions according to the institutions' own protocols. For TCRbeta analysis, collaborators shipped samples as frozen whole blood, isolated PBMCs, or DNA extracted from either of those sample types. This record comes from a study of blood T cell repertoires in COVID-19 (dated by TCRdb to the early 2020s). Regarding the research as a whole: Samples covering the acute and convalescent phases of COVID-19 were provided by collaborators in the United States, Italy and Spain. The material from the prospective study consisted of cDNA or gDNA derived from T cells, B-cell-depleted T cells, or PBMCs. The dataset comprised deeply sampled blood TCRbeta repertoires from subjects exposed to, actively infected with, or recovered from COVID-19. The repertoires were released in a freely available public database intended as a resource for research on the immune response to SARS-CoV-2. Samples were obtained from the ongoing ImmuneRACE study (first 160 participants) and from 1,200 or so subjects provided by 6 global collaborators. Sample metadata almost always included a de-identified subject ID, COVID-19 status, age in years and sex. Where HLA class I and class II types were available, the types were taken from metadata supplied by the sample provider, not from assay-based typing. What the work shows at the level of the full study, not this receptor alone: How much clinical and demographic metadata was included differed by source and by participant, and the metadata was provided uncurated.

TCRbeta CDR3 regions were amplified from genomic DNA by means of the immunoSEQ Assay, a bias-controlled multiplex PCR. Regarding the original processing steps: The number of nucleated cells in each sample was estimated from the amplification of reference gene primers within the assay. Sequence reads were collapsed and filtered to measure the absolute abundance of every unique TCRbeta CDR3 rearrangement. For each sample, productive Simpson clonality was calculated by taking the square root of Simpson's diversity index across productive rearrangements. TCRdb carries this immuneACCESS record with in-frame sequences only. Its versions omit some clonotypes, under half of them owing to an unresolved V gene in the studies checked, with the rest unexplained. That table supplies the V and J calls and clone size; D and trimming were determined from the DNA. The sample table shows tens of thousands of clones, and about 86% are seen once. The top ten clonotypes cover approximately 6% of the sample.

Sequencing was done on a sample of peripheral blood. The sequence was collected from a woman aged 55-69 years with COVID-19, enrolled during active disease. The rearrangement joined TRBV14 to TRBJ2-2, with 12 bases matching TRBD2. The CDR3 region has the sequence CASSPRLAGVGTGELFF. The DNA is TGTGCCAGCAGCCCCAGACTAGCGGGAGTAGGGACCGGGGAGCTGTTTTTT.